The 5 T cell receptor beta chains presented below share a single source sample, sequenced in a study of T cells in Graves' hyperthyroidism and ophthalmopathy. Amplification of TCR beta CDR3 regions used RNA as the template. A set of HTBI primers served as the primers for a first-round RT-PCR of the TCR CDR3. A single record per CDR3 protein comes from TCRdb applying MiXCR to the multiplex PCR reads. Of about 600,000 distinct CDR3 sequences detected, about 15% appear once; the ten largest clones hold around an eighth. The source material was blood. The source is a woman aged 50 to 65 with Graves' ophthalmopathy.

V usage is TRBV14 and J usage is TRBJ1-4, with a possible D match to TRBD1 (6 bases). This CDR3 region has 14 residues. CDR1 and CDR2 from the germline V gene are SGHDN and FVKESK. V lost 4 bases to trimming and J lost 8 bases, with 14 bases between them. The CDR3 loop reads CASSPLQGNEKLFF. In DNA form, the CDR3 reads TGTGCCAGCAGCCCACTCCAGGGGAACGAAAAACTGTTTTTT.

This clonotype has a count of ten or more. The V and J genes are TRBV24-1 and TRBJ1-5; TRBD1 matches 10 bases. This CDR3 contains 16 residues. V gave up 3 bases and J gave up 6 bases; unmatched junction bases: 7. Germline loops: CDR1 KGHDR, CDR2 SFDVKD. The CDR3 sequence is CATSDPGQGRGQPQHF. In DNA, the CDR3 is TGTGCCACCAGTGATCCGGGACAGGGGAGGGGTCAGCCCCAGCATTTT.

This clonotype showed up just a few times. The chain joins TRBV7-3 to TRBJ2-1; D may be TRBD2 (6 bases). V was pared by 5 bases and J by 8 bases, with 19 bases between. Germline CDR1 reads SGHTA; CDR2 reads FQGTGA. The CDR3 sequence is 15 residues long. The DNA for the CDR3 is TGTGCCAGCAGCCTAGGGACTTATAGAGGGGATGAGCAGTTCTTC. Protein sequence: CASSLGTYRGDEQFF.

There are many counts of this clonotype. The rearrangement links TRBV6-1 to TRBJ1-1; TRBD1 matches 8 bases. V was pared by 8 bases and J by 4 bases, with 3 bases of the junction left unmatched. Germline assignment: CDR1 MNHNS and CDR2 SASEGT. The CDR3 covers 12 residues. As DNA, the CDR3 is TGTGCCAGCCGAGGACAGGGCACTGAAGCTTTCTTT. It yields the protein CASRGQGTEAFF.

This clonotype was counted between two and nine times. The rearrangement uses TRBV29-1 and TRBJ2-2; tentatively, D is TRBD1 (6 bases). Germline CDR1 reads SQVTM; CDR2 reads ANQGSEA. Deletions cut 4 bases from V and 0 bases from J, with 9 bases between. The CDR3 contains 14 residues. This CDR3 is CSVVYRANTGELFF. CDR3 nucleotide sequence: TGCAGCGTTGTTTACAGGGCGAACACCGGGGAGCTGTTTTTT.